The entry that follows covers one T cell receptor beta chain sequence. No antigen is known for it. The CDR3 extends over 18 amino acids. V shed 1 base, J shed 0 bases, and the junction held 3 bases outside the gene matches. From germline, CDR1 is SGHTA and CDR2 FQGTGA. Anti-CD3/anti-CD28 beads served as a nonspecific positive control stimulus. CD4+ T cells upregulating both CD40 ligand and CD69 were sorted as responding cells. PBMCs were depleted of CD8+ T cells before stimulation. The immunoSEQ assay was version 4, run in survey mode. TCRdb's table, derived via immunoSEQ multiplex PCR, lists solely in-frame clones and lacks some. Found here are roughly 43,000 clones, roughly nine tenths of them singletons; the top ten hold 1.8%. This record belongs to a study of persistence of HIV-infected CD4 T cells.

V is TRBV7-3 and J is TRBJ2-2; 12 bases are a match to TRBD1. This TCR was sampled from an adult man with HIV who was CMV-seropositive. The sequenced sample was CD4+ T cells sorted from PBMCs after approximately 19-hour stimulation, obtained from a patient who received antiretroviral therapy. The CDR3 DNA reads TGTGCCAGCAGCTTAAGGGGACAGGGGGCGCCGAACACCGGGGAGCTGTTTTTT. It translates to CASSLRGQGAPNTGELFF.